These 9 T cell receptor beta chains originate from one sample sequenced in a study of blood T cells in healthy people across ages. With a J-beta primer mix and a sample-barcoded 5' primer, a second PCR ran 7 to 11 cycles. TCRdb redid the calling of the 5' RACE reads with MiXCR, one entry per CDR3 protein. Of some 800,000 distinct CDR3 sequences listed, about 25% are singletons. The data were also submitted as part of a second study, on T cells of mothers and their children.

The sequencing sample was made of blood. These receptors came from a boy aged 5-17 years in good health.

The chain combines TRBV12-3 or TRBV12-4 with TRBJ2-2; TRBD2 is a possible D gene (5 bases). Trimming took off 6 bases at V and 7 bases at J, with 18 bases between the two ends. The CDR3 spans 15 residues. CDR3 in amino acids: CASRNQHGGGGELFF. The CDR3 DNA follows: TGTGCCAGCAGGAACCAACACGGCGGAGGCGGGGAGCTGTTTTTT.

This clonotype was observed at least ten times. Germline is not matched at one junction end, which may reflect a read error. This sequence joins TRBV5-1 and TRBJ1-1; D remains unclear. This CDR3 is 13 amino acids long. CDR1 SGHRS and CDR2 YFSETQ come from the germline V gene. The CDR3 spells CASSLAAGTEAFF. The CDR3 DNA reads TGTGCCAGCAGCTTAGCGGCGGGCACTGAAGCTTTCTTT.

The chain uses TRBV29-1 and TRBJ2-5; no clear D. The DNA matches TRBJ2-7 better at its end, which makes the J call doubtful. CDR1 is SQVTM, CDR2 ANQGSEA, per germline. The CDR3 covers 12 residues. The DNA of the CDR3 is TGCAGCGGCCTCGCAGCGCCTTACGAGCAGTACTTC. This translates into CSGLAAPYEQYF.

With regard to this clonotype: The CDR3 carries no conserved terminal phenylalanine or tryptophan, so it likely arises from a read error. The chain is built from TRBV6-6 and TRBJ2-7; 9 bases map to TRBD1. This CDR3 has 13 amino acids. V dropped 6 bases and J dropped 3; count of bases not matched to a gene: 3. Germline loops: CDR1 MNHNY, CDR2 SVGAGI (reference sequence). For the CDR3, the DNA is TGTGCCAGCAGAACGGGACAGGGCTACGAGCAGTACTCC. Translating gives CASRTGQGYEQYS.

CDR3 region: CAIRASGSEDTQYF. The CDR3 DNA reads as TGTGCCATCCGGGCTAGCGGGAGCGAGGATACGCAGTATTTT. The gene calls are TRBV10-3 and TRBJ2-3, with 10 bases identical to TRBD2. There are 14 residues in the CDR3. Looked up from germline, CDR1 is ENHRY and CDR2 is SYGVKD. Unmatched junction bases numbered 8, after V lost 8 bases and J lost 6 bases.

This clonotype has just a few counts. V is TRBV7-8 and J is TRBJ2-7; D remains unclear. The ends were cut back, 5 bases at V and 4 bases at J, with 15 bases in the middle. The germline V gene encodes CDR1 SGHVS and CDR2 FQNEAQ. The CDR3 is 14 residues long. In DNA, the CDR3 is TGTGCCAGCAGCCGAGCCGGGCTTGGTTACGAGCAGTACTTC. Translating it yields CASSRAGLGYEQYF.

This clonotype has only a few counts. The rearrangement links TRBV29-1 to TRBJ2-1; 12 positions agree with TRBD1. CDR3 size: 12 residues. Trimming at V came to 7 bases and at J to 8 bases, leaving 3 bases not matched to a gene. The germline gives CDR1 SQVTM, CDR2 ANQGSEA. The CDR3 nucleotides read TGCAGCGCGGGACAGGGGGCAGATGAGCAGTTCTTC. As protein: CSAGQGADEQFF.

The chain employs TRBV24-1 and TRBJ2-3; the D is unclear. This CDR3 has 13 amino acids. Germline CDR1 and CDR2: KGHDR and SFDVKD. V gave up 6 bases and J gave up 3 bases, with 9 bases separating them. The CDR3 here is CATSSPGTDTQYF. The CDR3, as DNA: TGTGCCACCAGTTCTCCTGGAACAGATACGCAGTATTTT.

This clonotype was found a few times. The gene calls are TRBV29-1 and TRBJ2-5; 9 bases align to TRBD2. The CDR3 is 13 amino acids. V trimming: 4 bases; J trimming: 2 bases; junction bases outside the gene matches: 2. The germline V gene encodes CDR1 SQVTM and CDR2 ANQGSEA. The CDR3 DNA reads TGCAGCGTTGGCGGGGGGGGTCAAGAGACCCAGTACTTC. Translated: CSVGGGGQETQYF.